Listed below are T cell receptor beta chains from one sample, sequenced in a study of T cell responses to AZD1222 COVID-19 vaccine. TCRdb keeps only in-frame clones here, not all; method: immunoSEQ multiplex PCR. The sample shows more than 85,000 clones, roughly 90% of them seen only once. The sample was peripheral blood, taken on day 0 of MenACWY control vaccination. The receptors were sampled from an adult in good health. Each CDR3 is given with its conserved first and last residue. The D gene is left open where the match is weak. Expanded clones get a size class; other rows say once, few or many, or leave the size out.

CDR3 DNA	CDR3 protein	clone size	V gene	J gene	D gene
TGTGCCAGCAGTTTATTACAGGGAATTGGGGAGGGGCAGTACTTC	CASSLLQGIGEGQYF	.	TRBV28	TRBJ2-7	.
TGTGCCAGCACCCCCGGCTCCTACTCCTACGAGCAGTACTTC	CASTPGSYSYEQYF	.	TRBV25-1	TRBJ2-7	.
TGTGCCAGCAGCGTAGAGCCCTTCGGGGCGAGGAACACTGAAGCTTTCTTT	CASSVEPFGARNTEAFF	.	TRBV9	TRBJ1-1	.
TGTGCCAGCAGCCTTTGGAGAGGGGGCGGTTTGGGTGAGCAGTACTTC	CASSLWRGGGLGEQYF	once	TRBV28	TRBJ2-7	TRBD1
TGTGCCAGTAGTATTGGGGGGGCAGGCAATCAGCCCCAGCATTTT	CASSIGGAGNQPQHF	.	TRBV19	TRBJ1-5	.
TGTGCCAGCATAAAGAGTTTTGACAGCCAAGCTTTCTTT	CASIKSFDSQAFF	.	TRBV7-2	TRBJ1-1	.
TGTGCCAGCAGGCAGGGGGTTTCGACTGAAGCTTTCTTT	CASRQGVSTEAFF	.	TRBV12-3/TRBV12-4	TRBJ1-1	TRBD1
TGTGCCAGCAGCCAAGCGGCAGAGACAACTAATGAAAAACTGTTTTTT	CASSQAAETTNEKLFF	.	TRBV3-1/TRBV3-2	TRBJ1-4	.
TGTGCCAGCACCCCGGACCCATCGCCCTACAATGAGCAGTTCTTC	CASTPDPSPYNEQFF	.	TRBV6-5	TRBJ2-1	.
TGTGCCAGCAGCCAAAGAATAGCGGGAGTCTTGTTAGGGGTTACGCAGTATTTT	CASSQRIAGVLLGVTQYF	.	TRBV4-2	TRBJ2-3	TRBD2
TGTGCCTGGAGTGTTTATTTTATCTGGGAAAGGGACTTGAACACCGGGGAGCTGTTTTTT	CAWSVYFIWERDLNTGELFF	.	TRBV30	TRBJ2-2	.
TGTGCCAGCAGCCAAGAATCTTCAGGGAATCAGCCCCAGCATTTT	CASSQESSGNQPQHF	few	TRBV3-1/TRBV3-2	TRBJ1-5	.
TGTGCCAGCAGTTACCCAGTCCACACCTTC	CASSYPVHTF	.	TRBV6-5	TRBJ1-2	.
TGTGCCAGCAGTTTTAGCGGGCTCTCCTACAATGAGCAGTTCTTC	CASSFSGLSYNEQFF	.	TRBV6-5	TRBJ2-1	TRBD2
TGTGCCAGTAGTATAGGGAACACCGGGGAGCTGTTTTTT	CASSIGNTGELFF	.	TRBV19	TRBJ2-2	.
TGTGCCAGCAGCTTGGGCGCGGCTGGAAACACCATATATTTT	CASSLGAAGNTIYF	.	TRBV11-2	TRBJ1-3	.
TGTGCCACCAGCAGAGGTAGACAGGGTCCTCAGCCCCAGCATTTT	CATSRGRQGPQPQHF	.	TRBV15	TRBJ1-5	TRBD1
TGTGCCAGCAGTCCCCGGGACTCCTCCTACGAGCAGTACTTC	CASSPRDSSYEQYF	.	TRBV2	TRBJ2-7	.
TGCGCCAGCAGCCATAAATCGGGACAGACGGATACGCAGTATTTT	CASSHKSGQTDTQYF	.	TRBV4-1	TRBJ2-3	TRBD1
TGTGCCAGCAGCTTTTATGGGGAGACCCAGTACTTC	CASSFYGETQYF	.	TRBV5-4	TRBJ2-5	.
TGTGCCAGCAGCCGACTAGCGGGAGGAGGTACGCAGTATTTT	CASSRLAGGGTQYF	.	TRBV7-3	TRBJ2-3	TRBD2
TGTGCCAGCAGTGGCCTACATTTGGGCAGGGATGAAAAACTGTTTTTT	CASSGLHLGRDEKLFF	.	TRBV6-1	TRBJ1-4	.
TGTGCCAGTAGTATCCGGGAGGGCACTGGGCAGTTCTTC	CASSIREGTGQFF	.	TRBV19	TRBJ2-1	TRBD2
TGTGCCAGTAGTCTAGGGTATCAGCCCCAGCATTTT	CASSLGYQPQHF	.	TRBV19	TRBJ1-5	.
TGTGCCAGCAGCTTATCATGGAGAAATCAGCCCCAGCATTTT	CASSLSWRNQPQHF	.	TRBV7-2	TRBJ1-5	.
TGTGCCAGCAGTTTGCCTAGCACAGATACGCAGTATTTT	CASSLPSTDTQYF	.	TRBV28	TRBJ2-3	.
TGTGCCAGCAGCCAAGACCGGGACAAGGGGGTTGGCTACACCTTC	CASSQDRDKGVGYTF	.	TRBV4-2	TRBJ1-2	.
TGTGCCAGCAGCTTAGTGGGACTAGCGCCCTACAATGAGCAGTTCTTC	CASSLVGLAPYNEQFF	few	TRBV7-2	TRBJ2-1	TRBD2
TGTGCCAGCAGTTTCGGCGACAGGGTCTATGGCTACACCTTC	CASSFGDRVYGYTF	.	TRBV28	TRBJ1-2	TRBD1
TGCAGTGCTATTGACAGGTTTAACACCGGGGAGCTGTTTTTT	CSAIDRFNTGELFF	.	TRBV20-1	TRBJ2-2	.
TGTGCCAGCAGCCAGTTTAGCGGGAACTTCAATGAGCAGTTCTTC	CASSQFSGNFNEQFF	.	TRBV6-5	TRBJ2-1	TRBD2
TGTGCCAGCAGCCTAAGGACTAGCGGGAGGTACAATGAGCAGTTCTTC	CASSLRTSGRYNEQFF	.	TRBV7-2	TRBJ2-1	TRBD2
TGTGCCAGCAGTTACGATAGCAATCAGCCCCAGCATTTT	CASSYDSNQPQHF	once	TRBV6-5	TRBJ1-5	.
TGCAGTGCTGCGTGGGTGGGACGGCCCTTTTTC	CSAAWVGRPFF	.	TRBV20-1	TRBJ2-7	.
TGTGCCAGCAGCGTAGGTGGGACAGGGCTAAGCAATCAGCCCCAGCATTTT	CASSVGGTGLSNQPQHF	.	TRBV9	TRBJ1-5	TRBD1
TGTGCCACCAGCAGAGAACTGGACAGTTACGAGCAGTACTTC	CATSRELDSYEQYF	.	TRBV15	TRBJ2-7	.
TGTGCCAGCAGCTTTGGAACAGGGGTTGGCTACACCTTC	CASSFGTGVGYTF	few	TRBV7-9	TRBJ1-2	TRBD1
TGTGCCAGCAGCCATCAAGAGCAGCGGGGAGGCTACACCTTC	CASSHQEQRGGYTF	.	TRBV7-8	TRBJ1-2	.
TGTGCCAGCAGCTTACAATTCCCCTCAGCGGGAGTTGAGACCCAGTACTTC	CASSLQFPSAGVETQYF	.	TRBV7-6	TRBJ2-5	TRBD2
TGCGCCAGCAGCCAAGATAGGGACAGGGGGGATGAGCAGTTCTTC	CASSQDRDRGDEQFF	.	TRBV4-3	TRBJ2-1	TRBD1
TGTGCCAGCAGCCCTCTTGAGGGGTACGGGGCCAACGTCCTGACTTTC	CASSPLEGYGANVLTF	.	TRBV7-3	TRBJ2-6	.
TGTGCCAGCAGCTCGACACGGGGGTTCCCCTTCTTC	CASSSTRGFPFF	.	TRBV12-3/TRBV12-4	TRBJ2-1	.
TGTGCCAGCAGCTTAAGACTTTTACAGGGAGACGATGGCTACACCTTC	CASSLRLLQGDDGYTF	.	TRBV7-8	TRBJ1-2	.
TGTGCCAGTAGTATAGAGGGACAGTCTCAAGCGACGGTGTACGAGCAGTACTTC	CASSIEGQSQATVYEQYF	.	TRBV19	TRBJ2-7	TRBD1
TGTGCCAGCAGCAAAACCTATGGCTACACCTTC	CASSKTYGYTF	.	TRBV21-1	TRBJ1-2	.
TGTGCCAGCAGTTACTCTGACAGGGGTGAAAAACTGTTTTTT	CASSYSDRGEKLFF	.	TRBV6-5	TRBJ1-4	TRBD1
TGTGCCAGCAGCCAAGATCTTTTAGGGAATTCACCCCTCCACTTT	CASSQDLLGNSPLHF	few	TRBV3-1/TRBV3-2	TRBJ1-6	.
TGTGCCAGCAGCCTTTTGGACAGGGCGGACAATGAGCAGTTCTTC	CASSLLDRADNEQFF	.	TRBV4-2	TRBJ2-1	TRBD1
TGTGCCAGCAGCCAAGGGATTCTCTATGGCTACACCTTC	CASSQGILYGYTF	.	TRBV14	TRBJ1-2	.
TGTGCCAGCAGCTTTGACCCGGGACGTTCACCCCTCCACTTT	CASSFDPGRSPLHF	.	TRBV7-2	TRBJ1-6	.
TGTGCCAGCAGTTTGACAGGGAACGGGGAGCTGTTTTTT	CASSLTGNGELFF	.	TRBV12-3/TRBV12-4	TRBJ2-2	TRBD1
TGTGCCAGCTCATCCCCCGGGACAGGGCCGGTTGAGCAGTTCTTC	CASSSPGTGPVEQFF	.	TRBV18	TRBJ2-1	TRBD1
TGTGCCAGCAGTTCCCAACTACTCGCAGCGGGGGCCAACACCGGGGAGCTGTTTTTT	CASSSQLLAAGANTGELFF	.	TRBV6-2/TRBV6-3	TRBJ2-2	TRBD2